Each of the 13 T cell receptor beta chains below was sequenced from the same sample in a study of T cell responses to AZD1222 COVID-19 vaccine. Clones were sequenced by immunoSEQ multiplex PCR, and TCRdb holds only the in-frame ones, with some missing. The data contain some 150,000 clones, around 90% of them singletons. This sample comprised peripheral blood, obtained on day 0 of AZD1222 vaccination. The receptors come from an adult in good health.

This rearrangement joins TRBV27 to TRBJ1-3; D unclear. This CDR3 has 17 residues. The germline CDR1 and CDR2 sequences are MNHEY and SMNVEV (reference sequence). Trimming removed 6 bases from V and 2 bases from J, with 20 bases in between. Written as DNA, the CDR3 is TGTGCCAGCAGGGAGGGCAGTAGTCGAGGCGCTGGAAACACCATATATTTT. Translation gives CASREGSSRGAGNTIYF.

V is TRBV10-1 and J is TRBJ1-2; D ambiguous. The ends were cut back, 6 bases at V and 4 bases at J, with 9 bases in the middle. CDR1 is WNHNN and CDR2 is SYGVQD in the germline V gene (reference sequence). There are 12 residues in the CDR3. The CDR3 is CASSLTRYGYTF. In nucleotides, the CDR3 is TGCGCCAGCAGCTTGACGCGCTATGGCTACACCTTC.

The chain combines TRBV10-3 with TRBJ2-3; the D is unclear. The germline CDR1 and CDR2 sequences are ENHRY and SYGVKD. Trimming pared 4 bases from V and 5 bases from J, leaving 4 bases between. The CDR3 has 11 residues. The DNA of the CDR3 is TGTGCCATCAGTGCCGAAGATACGCAGTATTTT. This codes for CAISAEDTQYF.

V usage is TRBV9 and J usage is TRBJ1-3; D is undetermined. Looked up from germline, CDR1 is SGDLS and CDR2 is YYNGEE. This CDR3 region has 14 residues. V lost 4 bases and J lost 4, with 12 bases in between. CDR3 DNA sequence: TGTGCCAGCAGCTTCAGACCGTCCGGAAACACCATATATTTT. Its translation: CASSFRPSGNTIYF.

This chain links TRBV19 with TRBJ1-6, with 8 bases that match TRBD1. V lost 10 bases, J lost 9 bases, and 8 bases stayed unmatched. CDR1 and CDR2 from the germline V gene are LNHDA and SQIVND (reference sequence). This CDR3 has 13 residues. The CDR3 here is CATEGQGGSPLHF. The CDR3 bases are TGTGCCACCGAAGGACAGGGTGGTTCACCCCTCCACTTT.

The V call is TRBV24-1, the J call TRBJ1-1; TRBD1 is a possible D gene (5 bases). The V gene's germline CDR1 is KGHDR and CDR2 SFDVKD. Trimming shortened V by 9 bases and J by 3 bases, and 16 bases separated the two germline ends. This CDR3 comprises 14 residues. The CDR3: CATQGRGGDTEAFF. The CDR3 region has the DNA TGTGCCACCCAAGGGCGGGGCGGGGACACTGAAGCTTTCTTT.

The chain recombines TRBV19 with TRBJ1-5, with TRBD1 matching over 8 bases. V gave up 4 bases and J gave up 5 bases; unmatched junction bases: 7. CDR3 length equals 15 residues. Germline CDR1 LNHDA, CDR2 SQIVND (reference sequence). The CDR3 loop reads CASSKSGQGDQPQHF. The CDR3 nucleotides read TGTGCCAGTAGTAAGTCTGGACAGGGAGATCAGCCCCAGCATTTT. Based on the CDR3 plus reference TRBV19 and TRBJ1-5, the full variable domain is DGGITQSPKYLFRKEGQNVTLSCEQNLNHDAMYWYRQDPGQGLRLIYYSQIVNDFQKGDIAEGYSVSREKKESFPLTVTSAQKNPTAFYLCASSKSGQGDQPQHFGDGTRLSIL.

The V call is TRBV30, the J call TRBJ2-3, with 7 bases matching TRBD2. This CDR3 has 17 residues. V shed 0 bases and J 4 bases; nucleotides not matched to a gene: 13. Germline values: CDR1 GTSNPN, CDR2 SVGIG (reference sequence). CDR3 region: CAWSVLGGGPRADTQYF. The CDR3 region has the DNA TGTGCCTGGAGTGTACTGGGGGGAGGGCCCAGGGCAGATACGCAGTATTTT.

The gene calls are TRBV7-2 and TRBJ1-1; tentative D call: TRBD1 (5 bases). Per the germline V gene, CDR1 is SGHTA and CDR2 is FQGNSA. This CDR3 is 13 amino acids long. V was trimmed by 3 bases and J by 5 bases, leaving 10 bases between them. This CDR3 reads CASSLGTGTEAFF. The CDR3 DNA reads as TGTGCCAGCAGCTTGGGGACGGGAACTGAAGCTTTCTTT.

CDR3 sequence (DNA): TGCGCCAGCAGCTTAAGACCCCTAGATGGGGACAATGAGCAGTTCTTC. Protein product: CASSLRPLDGDNEQFF. The chain employs TRBV5-1 and TRBJ2-1; D is uncertain. Germline lookup yields CDR1 SGHRS and CDR2 YFSETQ. The CDR3 has 16 amino acids. The V and J ends lost 2 bases and 5 bases respectively, with 17 bases between them.

This clone turned up a few times. The gene calls are TRBV3-1 (or the pseudogene TRBV3-2) and TRBJ2-5; TRBD2 agrees at 11 bases. Germline CDR1 reads LGHDT; CDR2 reads YNNKEL (reference sequence). J was trimmed by 9 bases and V by 6 bases; bases with no gene match: 3. The CDR3 totals 12 residues. CDR3 nucleotide sequence: TGTGCCAGCAGTACTAGCGGGGGTTCCCAGTACTTC. Translating it yields CASSTSGGSQYF.

This clone was seen once. The chain uses TRBV29-1 and TRBJ1-4; D not resolved. The V and J ends lost 6 bases and 6 bases respectively, with 11 bases between them. Looked up from germline, CDR1 is SQVTM and CDR2 is ANQGSEA. This CDR3 has 12 residues. CDR3 sequence: CSVLDGYEKLFF. The CDR3 DNA sequence: TGCAGCGTGTTGGACGGATATGAAAAACTGTTTTTT. The whole variable domain, remainder taken from reference TRBV29-1 and TRBJ1-4, is SAVISQKPSRDICQRGTSLTIQCQVDSQVTMMFWYRQQPGQSLTLIATANQGSEATYESGFVIDKFPISRPNLTFSTLTVSNMSPEDSSIYLCSVLDGYEKLFFGSGTQLSVL.

In this sample, this clone turned up once. This chain uses TRBV7-9 with TRBJ1-6; 8 nucleotides line up with TRBD1. Trimming cost V 1 base and J 9 bases; bases outside gene matches: 11. The germline V gene has CDR1 SEHNR and CDR2 FQNEAQ (reference sequence). The CDR3 extends over 17 amino acids. The CDR3 sequence: CASSLDSRGTGLSPLHF. The DNA of the CDR3 is TGTGCCAGCAGCTTAGACTCTCGTGGGACAGGACTTTCACCCCTCCACTTT.